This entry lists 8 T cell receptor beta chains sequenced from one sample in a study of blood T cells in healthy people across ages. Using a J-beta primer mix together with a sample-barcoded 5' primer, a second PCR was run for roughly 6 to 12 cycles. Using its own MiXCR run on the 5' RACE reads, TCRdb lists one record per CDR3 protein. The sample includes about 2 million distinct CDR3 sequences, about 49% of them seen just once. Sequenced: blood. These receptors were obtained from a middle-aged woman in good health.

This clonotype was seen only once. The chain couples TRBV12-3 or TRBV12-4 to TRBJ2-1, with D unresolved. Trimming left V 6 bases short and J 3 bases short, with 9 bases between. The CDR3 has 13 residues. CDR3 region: CASSRLSYNEQFF. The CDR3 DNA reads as TGTGCCAGCAGCCGACTGAGCTACAATGAGCAGTTCTTC.

CDR3: CASSAGLALGTQYF. The CDR3 nucleotides are TGTGCCAGCAGCGCGGGACTAGCGTTGGGGACCCAGTACTTC. This chain joins TRBV9 and TRBJ2-4; 10 positions agree with TRBD2. The assigned J gene may be wrong: the sequence end matches TRBJ2-5 better. The CDR3 is 14 residues long. Germline CDR1 SGDLS, CDR2 YYNGEE.

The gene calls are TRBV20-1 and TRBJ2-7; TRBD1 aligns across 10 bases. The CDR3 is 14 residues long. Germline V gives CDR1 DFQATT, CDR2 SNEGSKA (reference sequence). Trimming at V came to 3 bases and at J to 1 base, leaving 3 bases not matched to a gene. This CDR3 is CSASLDRGSYEQYF. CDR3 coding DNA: TGCAGTGCTAGCCTGGACAGGGGGTCCTACGAGCAGTACTTC.

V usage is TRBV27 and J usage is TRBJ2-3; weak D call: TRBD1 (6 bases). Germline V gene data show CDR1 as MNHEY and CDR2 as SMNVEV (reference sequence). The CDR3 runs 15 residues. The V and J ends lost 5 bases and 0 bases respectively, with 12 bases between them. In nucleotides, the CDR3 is TGTGCCAGCAGTCCTTCAGGGGACAGCACAGATACGCAGTATTTT. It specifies CASSPSGDSTDTQYF.

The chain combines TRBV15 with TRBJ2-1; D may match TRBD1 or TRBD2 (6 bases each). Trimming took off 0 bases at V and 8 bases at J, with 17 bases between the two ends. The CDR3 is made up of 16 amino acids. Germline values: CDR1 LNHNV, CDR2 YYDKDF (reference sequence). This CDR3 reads CATSRDRGGGSDEQFF. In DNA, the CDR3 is TGTGCCACCAGCAGAGATCGTGGAGGGGGGAGCGATGAGCAGTTCTTC. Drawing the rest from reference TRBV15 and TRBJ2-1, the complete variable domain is DAMVIQNPRYQVTQFGKPVTLSCSQTLNHNVMYWYQQKSSQAPKLLFHYYDKDFNNEADTPDNFQSRRPNTSFCFLDIRSPGLGDTAMYLCATSRDRGGGSDEQFFGPGTRLTVL.

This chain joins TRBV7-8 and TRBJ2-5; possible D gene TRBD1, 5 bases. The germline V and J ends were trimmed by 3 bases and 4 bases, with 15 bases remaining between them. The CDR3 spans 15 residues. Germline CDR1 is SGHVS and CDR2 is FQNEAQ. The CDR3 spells CASSFQLGPGETQYF. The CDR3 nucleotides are TGTGCCAGCAGCTTTCAGTTGGGGCCCGGAGAGACCCAGTACTTC.

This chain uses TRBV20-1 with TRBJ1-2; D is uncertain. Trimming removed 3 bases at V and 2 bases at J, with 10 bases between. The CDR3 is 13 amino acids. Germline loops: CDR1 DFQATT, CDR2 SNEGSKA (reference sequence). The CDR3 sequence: CSARSQSNYGYTF. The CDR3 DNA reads TGCAGTGCTAGGTCACAGAGCAACTATGGCTACACCTTC.

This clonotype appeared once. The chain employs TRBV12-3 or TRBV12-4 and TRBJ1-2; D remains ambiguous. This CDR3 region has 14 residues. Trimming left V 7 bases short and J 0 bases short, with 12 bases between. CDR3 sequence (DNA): TGTGCCAGCACCCAATCGGGCGCTAACTATGGCTACACCTTC. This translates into CASTQSGANYGYTF.